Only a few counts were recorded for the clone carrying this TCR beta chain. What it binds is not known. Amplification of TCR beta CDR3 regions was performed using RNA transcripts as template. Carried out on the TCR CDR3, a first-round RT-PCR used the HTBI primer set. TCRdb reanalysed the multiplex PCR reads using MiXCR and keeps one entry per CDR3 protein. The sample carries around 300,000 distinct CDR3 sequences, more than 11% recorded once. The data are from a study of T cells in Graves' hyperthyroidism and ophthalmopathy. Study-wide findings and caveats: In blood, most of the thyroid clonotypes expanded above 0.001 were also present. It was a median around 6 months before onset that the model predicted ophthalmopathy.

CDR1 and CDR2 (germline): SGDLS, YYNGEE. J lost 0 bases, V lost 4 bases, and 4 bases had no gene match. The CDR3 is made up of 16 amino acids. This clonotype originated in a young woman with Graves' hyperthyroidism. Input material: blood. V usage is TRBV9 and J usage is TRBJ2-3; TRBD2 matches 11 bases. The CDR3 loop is CASSLRTSGSTDTQYF. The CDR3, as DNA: TGTGCCAGCAGCCTTAGGACTAGCGGGAGCACAGATACGCAGTATTTT. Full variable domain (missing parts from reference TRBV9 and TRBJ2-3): DSGVTQTPKHLITATGQRVTLRCSPRSGDLSVYWYQQSLDQGLQFLIQYYNGEERAKGNILERFSAQQFPDLHSELNLSSLELGDSALYFCASSLRTSGSTDTQYFGPGTRLTVL.